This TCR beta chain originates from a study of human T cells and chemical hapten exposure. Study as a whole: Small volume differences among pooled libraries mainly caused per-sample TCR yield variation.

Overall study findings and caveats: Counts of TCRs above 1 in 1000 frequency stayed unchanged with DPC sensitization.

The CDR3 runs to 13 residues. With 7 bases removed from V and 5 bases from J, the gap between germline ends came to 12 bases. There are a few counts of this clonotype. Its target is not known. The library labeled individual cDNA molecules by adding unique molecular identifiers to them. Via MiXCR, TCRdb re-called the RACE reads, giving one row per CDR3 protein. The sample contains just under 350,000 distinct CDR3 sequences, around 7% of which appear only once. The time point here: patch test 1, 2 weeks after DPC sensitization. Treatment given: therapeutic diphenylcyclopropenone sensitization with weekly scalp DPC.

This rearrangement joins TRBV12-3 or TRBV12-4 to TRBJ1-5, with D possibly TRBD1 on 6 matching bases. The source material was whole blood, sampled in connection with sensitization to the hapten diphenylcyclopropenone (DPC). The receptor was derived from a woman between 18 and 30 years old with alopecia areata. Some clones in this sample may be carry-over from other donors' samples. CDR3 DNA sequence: TGTGCCAGCAAACAGGGCAGGGATCAGCCCCAGCATTTT. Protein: CASKQGRDQPQHF.